This T cell receptor (beta chain) originates from a study of OX40 agonist ivuxolimab in advanced cancers. Points from the study as a whole: Compared with CD4+, CD8+ T cells on average had more expanded clones. Antigen specificity of clonally expanded peripheral T cells was not established.

Libraries were prepared by immunoSEQ multiplex PCR; TCRdb keeps only in-frame clonotypes and omits some of them. Here the sample spans approximately 13,000 clones, more than 65% being singletons. The CDR3 contains 13 residues. From germline, CDR1 is SGHRS and CDR2 YFSETQ. V was shortened by 0 bases and J by 9 bases, with 10 bases between the two germline ends. Of note for this clone: The antigen is undetermined.

This sample comprised CD4+ or CD8+ T cells sorted from blood, obtained in a trial of the OX40 agonist ivuxolimab. The TCR comes from an adult with an advanced solid tumor such as melanoma, head and neck, liver or kidney cancer. This chain connects TRBV5-1 to TRBJ2-1; maybe TRBD2 (5 bases). The CDR3 bases are TGCGCCAGCAGCTTGGGCGGACGGGGTGAGCAGTTCTTC. It translates to CASSLGGRGEQFF.